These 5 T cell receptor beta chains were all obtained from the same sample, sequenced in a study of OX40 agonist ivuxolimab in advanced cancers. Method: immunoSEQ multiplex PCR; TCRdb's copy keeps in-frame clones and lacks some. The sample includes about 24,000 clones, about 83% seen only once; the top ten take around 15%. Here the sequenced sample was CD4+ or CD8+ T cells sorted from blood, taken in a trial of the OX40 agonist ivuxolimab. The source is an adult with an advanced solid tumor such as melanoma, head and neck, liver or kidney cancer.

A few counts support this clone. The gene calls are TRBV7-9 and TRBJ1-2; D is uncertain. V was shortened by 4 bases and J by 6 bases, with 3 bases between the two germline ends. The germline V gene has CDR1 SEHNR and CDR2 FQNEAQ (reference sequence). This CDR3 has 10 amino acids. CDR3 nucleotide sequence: TGTGCCAGCAGCTCGAATGGCTACACCTTC. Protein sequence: CASSSNGYTF.

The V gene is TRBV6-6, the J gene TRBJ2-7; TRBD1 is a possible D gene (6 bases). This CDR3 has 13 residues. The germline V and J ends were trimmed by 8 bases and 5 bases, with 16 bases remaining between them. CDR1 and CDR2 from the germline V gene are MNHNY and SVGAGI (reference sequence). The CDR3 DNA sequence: TGTGCCAGCTCGGACAGAACGTTTGACGAGCAGTACTTC. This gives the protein CASSDRTFDEQYF.

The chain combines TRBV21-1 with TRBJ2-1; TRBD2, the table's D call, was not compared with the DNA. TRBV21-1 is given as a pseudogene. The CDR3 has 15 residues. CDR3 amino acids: CASSPLWTSYNEQFF. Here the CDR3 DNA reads TGTGCCAGCAGCCCATTATGGACTAGCTACAATGAGCAGTTCTTC.

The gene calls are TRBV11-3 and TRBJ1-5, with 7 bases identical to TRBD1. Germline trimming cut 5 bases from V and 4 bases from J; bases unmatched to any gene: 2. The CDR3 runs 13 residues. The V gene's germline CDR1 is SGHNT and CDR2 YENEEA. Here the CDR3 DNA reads TGTGCCAGCAGCCAGGGACAGAATCAGCCCCAGCATTTT. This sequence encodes CASSQGQNQPQHF.

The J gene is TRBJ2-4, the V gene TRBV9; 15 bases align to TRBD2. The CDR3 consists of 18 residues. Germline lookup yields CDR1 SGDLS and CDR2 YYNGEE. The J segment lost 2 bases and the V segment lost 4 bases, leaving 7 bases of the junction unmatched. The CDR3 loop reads CASSLGLAGGSTKNIQYF. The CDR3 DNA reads TGTGCCAGCAGCCTGGGACTAGCGGGAGGTTCAACCAAAAACATTCAGTACTTC.